In its sample, the clone carrying this TCR beta chain was seen many times. CDR1 and CDR2 from the germline V gene are SGHNT and YENEEA. The CDR3 consists of 13 residues. The V end was cut by 0 bases, the J end by 11 bases, with 13 bases between. This record comes from a study of blood T cells in healthy people across ages. Next came a second PCR, run for about 6 to 12 cycles, which used a sample-barcoded 5' primer along with a J-beta primer mix. One entry per CDR3 protein, called by TCRdb with MiXCR from the 5' RACE reads. This sample yields 630,000 or so distinct CDR3 sequences, of which 32% are seen a single time; approximately 15% belongs to the top ten.

The TCR originated in a woman aged 80 or over in good health. This chain connects TRBV11-3 to TRBJ2-5; D is tentatively TRBD1 or TRBD2 (6 bases each). What was sequenced was blood. As DNA, the CDR3 is TGTGCCAGCAGCTTAGATCGTCAAGGGGGGCAGTACTTC. Translated, it gives CASSLDRQGGQYF.